The 11 T cell receptor beta chains given below trace back to one sample, sequenced in a study of cytomegalovirus exposure and HLA in healthy donors. The PCR contained 60 Vbeta and 13 Jbeta primers. The protocol was immunoSEQ multiplex PCR, while the TCRdb copy is restricted to in-frame clones and leaves out a portion. There are more than 150,000 clones in the sample; roughly 84% occur only once, and 0.35% to 0.4% lies in the top ten. Sample: PBMCs. The receptors come from a boy aged 2-9 years in good health and CMV-seronegative.

This chain connects TRBV19 to TRBJ1-1; unclear D gene. The CDR3 contains 15 residues. The germline CDR1 and CDR2 sequences are LNHDA and SQIVND (reference sequence). Deletions cut 1 base from V and 3 bases from J, with 12 bases between. The CDR3 DNA reads as TGTGCCAGTAGTATAGGAGTCTGGGAGGACACTGAAGCTTTCTTT. This translates into CASSIGVWEDTEAFF.

The CDR3 bases are TGTGCCAGCAGTGGGACAGGGACCTACGAGCAGTACTTC. Protein: CASSGTGTYEQYF. V usage is TRBV27 and J usage is TRBJ2-7; 9 bases map to TRBD1. Germline values: CDR1 MNHEY, CDR2 SMNVEV (reference sequence). This CDR3 is 13 amino acids long. With V trimmed by 5 bases and J by 2 bases, 1 base remained unmatched.

This rearrangement joins TRBV4-2 to TRBJ1-5; 7 bases are shared with TRBD1. Germline CDR1 reads LGHNA; CDR2 reads YNFKEQ. J gave up 4 bases and V 0 bases, and 3 bases lay outside the gene matches. The CDR3 runs to 15 residues. As DNA, the CDR3 is TGTGCCAGCAGCCAAGAACAGGGGTGGAATCAGCCCCAGCATTTT. Protein product: CASSQEQGWNQPQHF.

The J gene is TRBJ2-7, the V gene TRBV11-2; 10 bases fit TRBD1. Trimming took 5 bases from V and 0 from J; bases not matched to a gene: 4. The CDR3 runs to 15 residues. Looked up from germline, CDR1 is SGHAT and CDR2 is FQNNGV. In DNA form, the CDR3 reads TGTGCCAGCAGCACTGACAGGGGGCCCTCCTACGAGCAGTACTTC. Translated, it gives CASSTDRGPSYEQYF.

The genes are TRBV12-2 and TRBJ2-5; the D call in the table, TRBD2, was not verified against the DNA. The end of the DNA fits TRBJ2-7 better, so the J call may be wrong. TRBV12-2 is a pseudogene. This CDR3 comprises 12 residues. The CDR3 sequence: CAILTSSYEQYF. In DNA form, the CDR3 reads TGTGCAATTTTGACTAGCTCCTACGAGCAGTACTTC.

The chain uses TRBV27 and TRBJ1-1; no definite D call. CDR1 and CDR2 from the germline V gene are MNHEY and SMNVEV (reference sequence). CDR3 length equals 14 residues. Trimming cost V 2 bases and J 4 bases, with 11 bases left between them. In DNA, the CDR3 is TGTGCCAGCAGTTTAGGAGGTAGATCCACTGAAGCTTTCTTT. This codes for CASSLGGRSTEAFF.

The chain employs TRBV5-1 and TRBJ2-2, with 7 bases matching TRBD2. The V gene end was trimmed by 5 bases and the J gene end by 5 bases; junction bases not matched to a gene: 6. The CDR3 is 14 residues long. The V gene's germline CDR1 is SGHRS and CDR2 YFSETQ. As DNA, the CDR3 is TGCGCCAGCAGTTTTAGCGGGCGGACCGGGGAGCTGTTTTTT. This codes for CASSFSGRTGELFF. Filled out from reference TRBV5-1 and TRBJ2-2, the complete variable domain reads KAGVTQTPRYLIKTRGQQVTLSCSPISGHRSVSWYQQTPGQGLQFLFEYFSETQRNKGNFPGRFSGRQFSNSRSEMNVSTLELGDSALYLCASSFSGRTGELFFGEGSRLTVL.

V usage is TRBV6-5 and J usage is TRBJ2-3; 8 nucleotides agree with TRBD1. The length of the CDR3 is 13 residues. V trimming: 2 bases; J trimming: 9 bases; junction bases outside the gene matches: 4. Germline loops: CDR1 MNHEY, CDR2 SVGAGI. CDR3 loop: CASSYGQGGTQYF. Written as DNA, the CDR3 is TGTGCCAGCAGTTACGGACAGGGTGGCACGCAGTATTTT.

This chain uses TRBV5-1 with TRBJ2-2; D is possibly TRBD2 (5 bases). Germline CDR1 and CDR2: SGHRS and YFSETQ. This CDR3 contains 17 residues. V was trimmed by 4 bases and J by 6 bases, leaving 22 bases between them. In DNA form, the CDR3 reads TGCGCCAGCAGCCCCCCGGGGAGTCCGCTAGTCTCCGGGGAGCTGTTTTTT. Translating it yields CASSPPGSPLVSGELFF.

The rearrangement uses TRBV19 and TRBJ1-5, with TRBD1 as a possible D gene (6 bases). V shed 2 bases and J shed 0 bases, with 17 bases lying between them. Germline loops: CDR1 LNHDA, CDR2 SQIVND (reference sequence). The CDR3 consists of 18 residues. CDR3 loop: CASSISPWTAYSNQPQHF. The CDR3 coding sequence is TGTGCCAGTAGTATATCGCCGTGGACAGCTTATAGCAATCAGCCCCAGCATTTT.

The rearrangement links TRBV28 to TRBJ1-1, with unresolved D. Germline lookup yields CDR1 MDHEN and CDR2 SYDVKM. The CDR3 spans 13 residues. Deletions cut 5 bases from V and 8 bases from J, with 15 bases between. The CDR3 DNA sequence: TGTGCCAGCAGTGTAGCGGTTCAGGCAGAAGCTTTCTTT. It yields the protein CASSVAVQAEAFF.